Below are 14 T cell receptor beta chains sequenced from a single sample in a study of T cells in localized non-small cell lung cancer. Here immunoSEQ multiplex PCR was the method, and the copy in TCRdb shows in-frame clones only, minus some. The profile shows approximately 83,000 clones, approximately 90% of them singletons. Source: PBMCs, taken before any cancer treatment. Receptors were obtained from a woman aged 40-75 years with stage II squamous cell lung carcinoma.

V usage is TRBV11-2 and J usage is TRBJ1-4, with 7 bases matching TRBD1. The J segment lost 0 bases and the V segment lost 3 bases, leaving 4 bases of the junction unmatched. The germline V gene encodes CDR1 SGHAT and CDR2 FQNNGV. There are 16 residues in the CDR3. In DNA, the CDR3 is TGTGCCAGCAGCTTGACAGGGACGGCAACTAATGAAAAACTGTTTTTT. Amino acids: CASSLTGTATNEKLFF.

The chain employs TRBV6-1 and TRBJ1-5; D possibly corresponds to TRBD1 (6 bases). Per germline, CDR1 MNHNS and CDR2 SASEGT. Trimming cost V 2 bases and J 3 bases, with 8 bases left between them. The CDR3 covers 14 residues. CDR3 sequence reads: CASSERGPNQPQHF. The CDR3 DNA is TGTGCCAGCAGTGAACGGGGGCCCAATCAGCCCCAGCATTTT.

This sequence joins TRBV19 and TRBJ2-3; 14 bases map to TRBD2. The germline V gene has CDR1 LNHDA and CDR2 SQIVND (reference sequence). The CDR3 is 15 amino acids. V lost 4 bases to trimming and J lost 4 bases; unmatched junction nucleotides: 1. This CDR3 reads CASSRGLAGADTQYF. The CDR3 nucleotides are TGTGCCAGTAGTAGGGGACTAGCGGGAGCAGATACGCAGTATTTT.

This clone was counted a single time. CDR3 sequence: CASKEGQYGGSYTF. Here the CDR3 DNA reads TGTGCCAGTAAGGAAGGACAGTACGGGGGAAGCTACACCTTC. The chain recombines TRBV19 with TRBJ1-2; D may be TRBD1 (6 bases). The CDR3 contains 14 residues. V lost 7 bases, J lost 9 bases, and 21 bases lay in between. In germline, CDR1 is LNHDA, CDR2 SQIVND (reference sequence).

The chain is built from TRBV7-6 and TRBJ2-2; TRBD1 agrees at 9 bases. The CDR3 totals 16 residues. V lost 6 bases to trimming and J lost 5 bases; unmatched junction nucleotides: 10. Germline V lookup: CDR1 SGHVS, CDR2 FNYEAQ. The CDR3 DNA reads as TGTGCCAGCAGACAAGCACAGGGGGCGCGGACCGGGGAGCTGTTTTTT. Translating it yields CASRQAQGARTGELFF.

This chain links TRBV5-1 with TRBJ1-2; D is ambiguous. Germline-derived CDR1 and CDR2 are SGHRS and YFSETQ. V was shortened by 3 bases and J by 6 bases, with 12 bases between the two germline ends. The CDR3 sequence is 13 residues long. Here the CDR3 DNA reads TGCGCCAGCAGCTACGAGGGCTTGGATGGCTACACCTTC. Translation gives CASSYEGLDGYTF.

The CDR3 bases are TGTGCCAGCGCAACTAATGAAAAACTGTTTTTT. As protein: CASATNEKLFF. This chain links TRBV6-1 with TRBJ1-4; unclear D gene. Trimming removed 8 bases from V and 0 bases from J, with 1 base in between. The germline gives CDR1 MNHNS, CDR2 SASEGT. This CDR3 contains 11 residues.

This clone occurred a few times. The CDR3 reads CASSLRQGAGGNTEAFF. CDR3 bases: TGTGCCAGCAGTTTGAGACAGGGGGCCGGCGGGAACACTGAAGCTTTCTTT. The genes are TRBV27 and TRBJ1-1; 10 bases match TRBD1. The CDR3 runs to 17 residues. Germline CDR1 MNHEY, CDR2 SMNVEV (reference sequence). The junction had 8 bases not matched to a gene; V was cut back by 3 bases and J by 1 base.

The V call is TRBV10-2, the J call TRBJ1-2; D may be TRBD1 (5 bases). The CDR3 has 13 residues. Trimming stripped 6 bases from V and 1 base from J, with 9 bases between. Germline CDR1 WSHSY, CDR2 SAAADI. The CDR3 DNA reads TGCGCCAGCAGCGGGGCCTTTAACTATGGCTACACCTTC. Translated, it gives CASSGAFNYGYTF.

The V call is TRBV6-1, the J call TRBJ1-1; no clear D. CDR3 length: 12 residues. Looked up from germline, CDR1 is MNHNS and CDR2 is SASEGT. Between the trimmed V and J ends, which lost 6 bases and 8 bases, there was a span of 13 bases. CDR3 sequence: CASRGQTVEAFF. The DNA of the CDR3 is TGTGCCAGCAGGGGCCAGACTGTCGAAGCTTTCTTT.

The chain carries TRBV6-4 and TRBJ2-3; 7 positions agree with TRBD2. The V segment lost 4 bases and the J segment 1 base; nucleotides outside the gene matches: 14. Germline values: CDR1 MRHNA, CDR2 SNTAGT. CDR3 size: 18 residues. The CDR3 sequence: CASSARASGISGTDTQYF. The DNA of the CDR3 is TGTGCCAGCAGTGCCCGCGCGAGCGGGATATCCGGCACAGATACGCAGTATTTT.

The genes are TRBV6-4 and TRBJ1-1; the match to TRBD1 covers 8 bases. CDR1 is MRHNA and CDR2 is SNTAGT in the germline V gene. The CDR3 is 16 residues long. The ends lost 6 bases at V and 1 base at J; junction bases unmatched: 10. CDR3 sequence reads: CASRASGGAGNTEAFF. CDR3 nucleotide sequence: TGTGCCAGCAGAGCCTCAGGGGGCGCGGGGAACACTGAAGCTTTCTTT.

V usage is TRBV6-1 and J usage is TRBJ2-7, with 9 bases fitting TRBD1. The V segment lost 7 bases and the J segment 3 bases; nucleotides outside the gene matches: 4. Germline V gene sequence: CDR1 MNHNS, CDR2 SASEGT. This CDR3 has 13 amino acids. Here the CDR3 reads CASKGTGLYEQYF. Written as DNA, the CDR3 is TGTGCCAGCAAAGGGACAGGGCTCTACGAGCAGTACTTC.

This rearrangement joins TRBV10-3 to TRBJ2-1, with a possible D match to TRBD2 (6 bases). This CDR3 is 13 amino acids long. From germline, CDR1 is ENHRY and CDR2 SYGVKD. V was clipped by 7 bases and J by 5 bases, with 12 bases between them. As DNA, the CDR3 is TGTGCCATCAAAGCCGGGACTCACAATGAGCAGTTCTTC. This codes for CAIKAGTHNEQFF.